These 18 T cell receptor beta chains originate from one sample sequenced in a study of human T cells and chemical hapten exposure. TCRdb reanalysed the RACE reads using MiXCR and keeps one entry per CDR3 protein. Counted here are some 300,000 distinct CDR3 sequences, over 5% occurring once; the ten biggest clones make up around 8%. Time point indicated: pre-sensitization, week 0. Treatment defined: therapeutic diphenylcyclopropenone sensitization with weekly scalp DPC. This sample comprised whole blood, obtained in connection with sensitization to the hapten diphenylcyclopropenone (DPC). These TCRs come from a woman between 18 and 29 years old with alopecia areata. Some clones in this sample may be carry-over from other donors' samples.

The V and J genes are TRBV20-1 and TRBJ2-1; a possible D gene is TRBD1 (6 bases). Germline CDR1 and CDR2: DFQATT and SNEGSKA (reference sequence). This CDR3 comprises 13 residues. Here the CDR3 DNA reads TGCAGCTCAGAAGACAGTACAGGGACCGAGCAGTTCTTC. It translates to CSSEDSTGTEQFF.

This clonotype came up a few times. V gene TRBV7-6 combines with J gene TRBJ1-5; no clear D. Trimming removed 5 bases from V and 8 bases from J, with 16 bases in between. Germline loops: CDR1 SGHVS, CDR2 FNYEAQ. This CDR3 contains 14 residues. The CDR3 region is CASSQFRITEPQHF. The DNA of the CDR3 is TGTGCCAGCAGCCAGTTTCGGATAACTGAGCCCCAGCATTTT.

In its sample, this clonotype was seen a few times. The chain is built from TRBV12-3 or TRBV12-4 and TRBJ1-1; TRBD1 is a possible D gene (5 bases). The CDR3 is 14 residues long. Trimming shortened V by 7 bases and J by 5 bases, and 17 bases separated the two germline ends. The CDR3 DNA follows: TGTGCCAGCACCTTGGGGGGGAGGCGGACTGAAGCTTTCTTT. Protein: CASTLGGRRTEAFF.

This clonotype was observed many times. The rearrangement joins TRBV27 to TRBJ2-7, with TRBD1 matching 12 bases. J gave up 7 bases and V 4 bases, and 8 bases lay outside the gene matches. The CDR3 is 15 amino acids. Germline CDR1 reads MNHEY; CDR2 reads SMNVEV (reference sequence). This chain's CDR3 is CASSSTGTGGQEQYF. Written as DNA, the CDR3 is TGTGCCAGCAGTTCGACGGGGACAGGGGGCCAGGAGCAGTACTTC.

This clonotype occurred a few times. The rearrangement links TRBV5-1 to TRBJ1-1; 9 nucleotides line up with TRBD1. Germline V gene data show CDR1 as SGHRS and CDR2 as YFSETQ. The length of the CDR3 is 14 residues. The V gene end was trimmed by 4 bases and the J gene end by 10 bases; junction bases not matched to a gene: 11. The CDR3 loop reads CASSPGGRDRAAFF. The CDR3 nucleotides read TGCGCCAGCAGCCCGGGGGGCCGGGACAGGGCAGCTTTCTTT.

The chain employs TRBV6-2 or TRBV6-3 and TRBJ2-1, with 7 positions matching TRBD1. The germline V gene has CDR1 MNHEY and CDR2 SVGEGT. J was trimmed by 12 bases and V by 5 bases; bases with no gene match: 13. The CDR3 is made up of 14 amino acids. CDR3 sequence (DNA): TGTGCCAGCAGTGAAACAGGGGTGCACAGTGGGCAGTTCTTC. Translating gives CASSETGVHSGQFF.

This clonotype was counted many times. The chain couples TRBV6-6 to TRBJ1-1, with 9 bases aligning to TRBD1. CDR3 length equals 13 residues. The germline V gene encodes CDR1 MNHNY and CDR2 SVGAGI (reference sequence). The V gene end was trimmed by 8 bases and the J gene end by 4 bases; junction bases not matched to a gene: 5. For the CDR3, the DNA is TGTGCCAGCTCTACAGGGGGCCCCACTGAAGCTTTCTTT. Protein product: CASSTGGPTEAFF.

This clonotype was counted between two and nine times. CDR3: CASSEGLEAFF. CDR3 sequence (DNA): TGTGCCAGCAGTGAAGGGTTGGAGGCTTTCTTT. The chain joins TRBV25-1 to TRBJ1-1; D not certain. This CDR3 region has 11 residues. The V and J ends lost 2 bases and 11 bases respectively, with 9 bases between them. Germline V CDR1 and CDR2: MGHDK, SYGVNS. The full variable domain, in which reference TRBV25-1 and TRBJ1-1 provide the parts outside the CDR3, is EADIYQTPRYLVIGTGKKITLECSQTMGHDKMYWYQQDPGMELHLIHYSYGVNSTEKGDLSSESTVSRIRTEHFPLTLESARPSHTSQYLCASSEGLEAFFGQGTRLTVV.

This clonotype was seen only a few times. The chain is built from TRBV5-1 and TRBJ2-5; 12 bases map to TRBD2. Germline CDR1 and CDR2: SGHRS and YFSETQ. The ends lost 7 bases at V and 2 bases at J; junction bases unmatched: 6. This CDR3 has 15 amino acids. CDR3 region: CASFPTSGGQETQYF. CDR3 coding DNA: TGCGCCAGCTTTCCGACTAGCGGGGGACAAGAGACCCAGTACTTC. Combining the CDR3 with reference TRBV5-1 and TRBJ2-5 gives the whole variable domain KAGVTQTPRYLIKTRGQQVTLSCSPISGHRSVSWYQQTPGQGLQFLFEYFSETQRNKGNFPGRFSGRQFSNSRSEMNVSTLELGDSALYLCASFPTSGGQETQYFGPGTRLLVL.

This clonotype has ten or more counts. This chain links TRBV6-6 with TRBJ1-4; possibly TRBD1 for D (5 bases). CDR3 length: 14 residues. Germline V gene sequence: CDR1 MNHNY, CDR2 SVGAGI (reference sequence). V was cut by 6 bases and J by 6 bases, with 14 bases left in between. The CDR3 spells CASRYRSKDEKLFF. The CDR3 nucleotides are TGTGCCAGCAGGTACAGGTCCAAGGATGAAAAACTGTTTTTT.

The V and J genes are TRBV6-5 and TRBJ1-5; no reliable D call. Trimming pared 5 bases from V and 4 bases from J, leaving 12 bases between. CDR1 and CDR2 from the germline V gene are MNHEY and SVGAGI. The CDR3 has 14 residues. This CDR3 reads CASSKRHQNQPQHF. In nucleotides, the CDR3 is TGTGCCAGCAGTAAACGGCACCAGAATCAGCCCCAGCATTTT.

This chain uses TRBV6-5 with TRBJ2-5; TRBD1 aligns across 9 bases. Trimming removed 0 bases from V and 4 bases from J; junction bases left unmatched: 6. Germline CDR1 MNHEY, CDR2 SVGAGI. The CDR3 runs to 16 residues. Written as DNA, the CDR3 is TGTGCCAGCAGTTACTCAGGGACAGGGATGGGAGAGACCCAGTACTTC. This encodes CASSYSGTGMGETQYF.

There are many counts of this clonotype. The V gene is TRBV5-1, the J gene TRBJ2-5; D is perhaps TRBD2 (6 bases). V was pared by 4 bases and J by 4 bases, with 20 bases between. The CDR3 consists of 16 residues. Germline V gene data show CDR1 as SGHRS and CDR2 as YFSETQ. This CDR3 reads CASSPLRRGSGETQYF. As DNA, the CDR3 is TGCGCCAGCAGCCCGTTGAGGCGGGGCTCTGGAGAGACCCAGTACTTC.

Regarding this clonotype: A read error is possible here, since a much larger clone lies one base away. The conserved final phenylalanine or tryptophan is absent from the CDR3, which likely points to a read error. The chain couples TRBV29-1 to TRBJ1-2; D is perhaps TRBD1 (5 bases). Trimming shortened V by 7 bases and J by 6 bases, and 15 bases separated the two germline ends. The CDR3 is made up of 12 amino acids. Germline CDR1 SQVTM, CDR2 ANQGSEA. The CDR3: CSAPRGADGYTL. The CDR3 coding sequence is TGCAGCGCACCGCGAGGGGCGGATGGCTACACCCTC.

The chain is built from TRBV20-1 and TRBJ2-7; no definite D call. Germline V gene lookup returns CDR1 DFQATT and CDR2 SNEGSKA (reference sequence). The CDR3 is 11 amino acids. V was trimmed by 4 bases and J by 5 bases, leaving 9 bases between them. CDR3 sequence: CSAKADHEQYF. The CDR3 bases are TGCAGTGCTAAGGCGGATCACGAGCAGTACTTC.

This clonotype has at least ten counts. J is TRBJ2-2 and V is TRBV9; 7 positions agree with TRBD2. The CDR3 runs 15 residues. CDR1 and CDR2 from the germline V gene are SGDLS and YYNGEE. With V trimmed by 6 bases and J by 0 bases, 5 bases remained unmatched. The CDR3 loop is CASNRGDTNTGELFF. In nucleotides, the CDR3 is TGTGCCAGCAATCGGGGGGATACGAACACCGGGGAGCTGTTTTTT.

J is TRBJ2-1 and V is TRBV29-1; no definite D call. CDR1 is SQVTM, CDR2 ANQGSEA, per germline. The CDR3 covers 15 residues. V was shortened by 5 bases and J by 0 bases, with 14 bases between the two germline ends. This CDR3 reads CSVLVWNLSYNEQFF. DNA of the CDR3: TGCAGCGTTCTGGTGTGGAATCTCTCCTACAATGAGCAGTTCTTC.

This chain connects TRBV20-1 to TRBJ1-1; no definite D call. Trimming removed 5 bases from V and 2 bases from J, with 9 bases in between. Germline CDR1 and CDR2: DFQATT and SNEGSKA (reference sequence). This CDR3 has 12 residues. CDR3 sequence: CSAQHLNTEAFF. The CDR3 coding sequence is TGCAGTGCTCAACACCTCAACACTGAAGCTTTCTTT.